Presented here are 24 T cell receptor beta chains from one specimen sequenced in a study of regulatory T cells in long-lasting Graves disease. Relying on iRepertoire HTBI primers and Arm-PCR of CDR3 regions, the team built TCR beta libraries. TCRdb fed the multiplex PCR reads into MiXCR, producing one record per CDR3 protein. Of a few hundred thousand distinct CDR3 sequences listed, approximately 10% are singletons. This sample's time point: newly diagnosed GD, antithyroid drugs for less than 3 months. PBMC-extracted RNA yielded the TCR library. These data were also reused for a study on T cells in Graves' hyperthyroidism and ophthalmopathy.

This specimen consisted of peripheral blood mononuclear cells (PBMCs), obtained at new diagnosis, from a patient treated with antithyroid drugs. These receptors were collected from a woman under 30 with Graves disease.

This clonotype was observed at least ten times. The J gene is TRBJ1-2, the V gene TRBV6-5, with 10 bases lining up with TRBD1. The junction had 2 bases not matched to a gene; V was cut back by 2 bases and J by 5 bases. The CDR3 has 14 amino acids. CDR1 is MNHEY and CDR2 is SVGAGI in the germline V gene. The DNA for the CDR3 is TGTGCCAGCAGTTACGACAGGGGGCAATATGGCTACACCTTC. It encodes CASSYDRGQYGYTF.

Only a few counts were recorded for this clonotype. The rearrangement uses TRBV7-2 and TRBJ1-4; 9 nucleotides match TRBD1. With 4 bases clipped from V and 0 bases from J, the junction kept 6 bases outside the gene matches. CDR3 length: 17 amino acids. Germline loops: CDR1 SGHTA, CDR2 FQGNSA. The CDR3 nucleotides are TGTGCCAGCAGCTCCGGGACAGGGAAAGCAACTAATGAAAAACTGTTTTTT. This sequence encodes CASSSGTGKATNEKLFF.

This clonotype has at least ten counts. This chain joins TRBV27 and TRBJ2-5, with 12 bases fitting TRBD2. Germline V gives CDR1 MNHEY, CDR2 SMNVEV (reference sequence). Unmatched junction bases numbered 3, after V lost 5 bases and J lost 5 bases. There are 14 residues in the CDR3. CDR3 nucleotides: TGTGCCAGCAGTCGACTAGCGGGGGTCGAGACCCAGTACTTC. Translated: CASSRLAGVETQYF.

This clonotype was observed many times. The rearrangement links TRBV7-2 to TRBJ1-1; D perhaps matches TRBD1 (6 bases). CDR3 length: 15 amino acids. The germline gives CDR1 SGHTA, CDR2 FQGNSA. Trimming removed 2 bases at V and 1 base at J, with 11 bases between. The CDR3 region is CASSLRTAKNTEAFF. The CDR3 DNA reads TGTGCCAGCAGCTTACGGACAGCCAAGAACACTGAAGCTTTCTTT.

This clonotype was counted many times. The chain combines TRBV27 with TRBJ2-2, with TRBD1 as a possible D gene (6 bases). Germline-derived CDR1 and CDR2 are MNHEY and SMNVEV (reference sequence). V was cut by 6 bases and J by 7 bases, with 24 bases left in between. This CDR3 spans 17 amino acids. CDR3 in DNA: TGTGCCAGCAGACCGAGGCCAACCAGGGGAAAGGGCGGGGAGCTGTTTTTT. Its protein is CASRPRPTRGKGGELFF.

This clonotype was picked up many times. The J gene is TRBJ2-2, the V gene TRBV19; D not certain. Germline V gives CDR1 LNHDA, CDR2 SQIVND (reference sequence). The CDR3 loop spans 15 amino acids. Trimming cost V 3 bases and J 2 bases, with 10 bases left between them. The CDR3 is CASSMYFVNTGELFF. The CDR3 nucleotides are TGTGCCAGTAGTATGTATTTCGTCAACACCGGGGAGCTGTTTTTT.

In its sample, this clonotype was seen a few times. The chain carries TRBV5-6 and TRBJ1-2; 9 bases fit TRBD1. V was clipped by 4 bases and J by 5 bases; unmatched bases: 6. The germline CDR1 and CDR2 sequences are SGHDT and YYEEEE. The CDR3 runs to 14 residues. This CDR3 reads CASSVGQGFYGYTF. The CDR3 DNA sequence: TGTGCCAGCAGCGTCGGACAGGGGTTTTATGGCTACACCTTC.

This clonotype was found many times. The chain combines TRBV12-3 or TRBV12-4 with TRBJ2-3, with D possibly being TRBD2 (5 bases). This CDR3 contains 11 residues. V was trimmed by 10 bases and J by 7 bases, leaving 12 bases between them. CDR3 protein: CATVRGYTQYF. DNA of the CDR3: TGTGCCACCGTCCGGGGTTATACGCAGTATTTT.

V and J are TRBV13 and TRBJ2-5; TRBD1 matches 8 bases. Germline CDR1 PRHDT, CDR2 FYEKMQ (reference sequence). The CDR3 runs to 14 residues. With 5 bases clipped from V and 7 bases from J, the junction kept 9 bases outside the gene matches. This CDR3 reads CASSLTGDLGTQYF. The CDR3 coding sequence is TGTGCCAGCAGCCTGACAGGGGACCTGGGGACCCAGTACTTC.

This clonotype has more than one count but fewer than ten. The gene calls are TRBV28 and TRBJ2-3, with D perhaps TRBD2 (6 bases). Germline values: CDR1 MDHEN, CDR2 SYDVKM. Trimming left V 6 bases short and J 5 bases short, with 21 bases between. The CDR3 loop spans 16 amino acids. For the CDR3, the DNA is TGTGCCAGCAGACCCTGGCCCGGAGGGCATGGAGATACGCAGTATTTT. Its protein is CASRPWPGGHGDTQYF.

This clonotype was counted only a few times. V is TRBV19 and J is TRBJ2-3, with 7 positions matching TRBD1. The trim removed 6 bases at V and 8 bases at J, leaving 14 bases unmatched. The germline gives CDR1 LNHDA, CDR2 SQIVND (reference sequence). CDR3 length: 15 residues. This chain's CDR3 is CASSYRGEGVGTQYF. DNA of the CDR3: TGTGCCAGTAGCTACAGGGGCGAAGGGGTGGGTACGCAGTATTTT.

This clonotype was found many times. The chain uses TRBV6-5 and TRBJ1-2, with D perhaps matching TRBD1 (5 bases). The V and J ends lost 2 bases and 8 bases respectively, with 21 bases between them. CDR3 length equals 16 residues. Germline V CDR1 and CDR2: MNHEY, SVGAGI. This CDR3 reads CASSYGHPSGLGGYTF. The CDR3 coding sequence is TGTGCCAGCAGTTACGGCCATCCGTCAGGGTTGGGAGGCTACACCTTC.

The chain couples TRBV20-1 to TRBJ2-5; TRBD1 is a possible D gene (5 bases). The germline CDR1 and CDR2 sequences are DFQATT and SNEGSKA (reference sequence). V was clipped by 6 bases and J by 3 bases, with 11 bases between them. The CDR3 spans 12 residues. Here the CDR3 reads CSATDSEETQYF. CDR3 in DNA: TGCAGTGCAACCGACAGTGAAGAGACCCAGTACTTC.

This clonotype came up many times. The chain carries TRBV27 and TRBJ2-5; TRBD1 matches at 10 bases. The CDR3 loop spans 15 amino acids. Unmatched junction bases numbered 7, after V lost 5 bases and J lost 4 bases. Germline V gives CDR1 MNHEY, CDR2 SMNVEV (reference sequence). CDR3 region: CASSPGQGRRETQYF. The CDR3, as DNA: TGTGCCAGCAGTCCGGGACAGGGGAGGCGAGAGACCCAGTACTTC.

At least ten counts were recorded for this clonotype. The chain is built from TRBV11-1 and TRBJ2-1; 9 bases line up with TRBD2. With 5 bases clipped from V and 9 bases from J, the junction kept 14 bases outside the gene matches. Germline CDR1 reads SGHAT; CDR2 reads FQDESV (reference sequence). The CDR3 sequence is 16 residues long. CDR3 residues: CASSDPGSGRPGEQFF. The CDR3 region has the DNA TGTGCCAGCAGCGACCCAGGGAGCGGGAGGCCCGGTGAGCAGTTCTTC.

For this clonotype: This sequence is one base from a far larger clone and is likely a read error. This sequence joins TRBV7-2 and TRBJ2-2, with D possibly being TRBD2 (5 bases). CDR1 and CDR2 from the germline V gene are SGHTA and FQGNSA. The CDR3 loop spans 16 amino acids. This chain's CDR3 is CASNLLGGPNTGELFF. CDR3 nucleotide sequence: TGTGCCAGCAACTTACTAGGCGGACCGAACACCGGGGAGCTGTTTTTT.

The chain carries TRBV5-1 and TRBJ2-6, with 11 bases identical to TRBD2. The V and J ends lost 2 bases and 0 bases, in that order; junction bases with no gene match: 7. This CDR3 region has 19 residues. Germline-derived CDR1 and CDR2 are SGHRS and YFSETQ. CDR3 amino acids: CASSFYSGRADSGANVLTF. CDR3 DNA sequence: TGCGCCAGCAGCTTCTATAGCGGGAGGGCCGACTCTGGGGCCAACGTCCTGACTTTC.

This clonotype was found many times. This CDR3 reads CASSQRDSGTSYEQYF. CDR3 coding DNA: TGCGCCAGCAGTCAACGGGATAGCGGGACGTCCTACGAGCAGTACTTC. V usage is TRBV5-1 and J usage is TRBJ2-7, with 8 bases lining up with TRBD2. Trimming took 5 bases from V and 1 from J; bases not matched to a gene: 11. The CDR3 runs to 16 residues. Germline V lookup: CDR1 SGHRS, CDR2 YFSETQ. Full variable domain (remainder filled in from reference TRBV5-1 and TRBJ2-7): KAGVTQTPRYLIKTRGQQVTLSCSPISGHRSVSWYQQTPGQGLQFLFEYFSETQRNKGNFPGRFSGRQFSNSRSEMNVSTLELGDSALYLCASSQRDSGTSYEQYFGPGTRLTVT.

This clonotype showed up just a few times. The chain carries TRBV15 and TRBJ1-1, with D unresolved. Germline V CDR1 and CDR2: LNHNV, YYDKDF (reference sequence). Trimming pared 6 bases from V and 4 bases from J, leaving 15 bases between. The CDR3 is 14 residues long. In nucleotides, the CDR3 is TGTGCCACCAGAAAAGGGCGTTTCGCCACTGAAGCTTTCTTT. Translated: CATRKGRFATEAFF.

Concerning this clonotype itself: A much larger clone is a single base away; this may be a read error. The rearrangement links TRBV4-2 to TRBJ1-5; 7 bases are shared with TRBD1. CDR3 size: 17 residues. Germline V gene data show CDR1 as LGHNA and CDR2 as YNFKEQ. CDR3 nucleotides: TGTGCCAGCAGCCAGGGCAATGGACAGGTGGGCGATCAGCTCCAGCATTTT. Amino acids: CASSQGNGQVGDQLQHF.

The sample holds many counts of this clonotype. The rearrangement uses TRBV9 and TRBJ2-1; D ambiguous. The ends were cut back, 1 base at V and 0 bases at J, with 8 bases in the middle. CDR3 length: 15 residues. Germline assignment: CDR1 SGDLS and CDR2 YYNGEE. The CDR3 spells CASSVRDSSYNEQFF. As DNA, the CDR3 is TGTGCCAGCAGCGTAAGGGATTCCTCCTACAATGAGCAGTTCTTC.

The V call is TRBV7-9, the J call TRBJ2-1, with 8 bases that match TRBD1. Germline CDR1 SEHNR, CDR2 FQNEAQ (reference sequence). The CDR3 totals 15 residues. The J segment lost 5 bases and the V segment lost 3 bases, leaving 6 bases of the junction unmatched. The CDR3 DNA reads TGTGCCAGCAGCTTCGGGCAGGGGGCGGACAATGAGCAGTTCTTC. It translates to CASSFGQGADNEQFF. Variable domain in full (rest from reference TRBV7-9 and TRBJ2-1): DTGVSQNPRHKITKRGQNVTFRCDPISEHNRLYWYRQTLGQGPEFLTYFQNEAQLEKSRLLSDRFSAERPKGSFSTLEIQRTEQGDSAMYLCASSFGQGADNEQFFGPGTRLTVL.

This clonotype was seen a handful of times. The CDR3 protein is CASSLKSYTEAFF. The DNA for the CDR3 is TGTGCCAGCAGCTTAAAGTCATACACTGAAGCTTTCTTT. V is TRBV7-9 and J is TRBJ1-1; D not resolved. This CDR3 is 13 amino acids long. Looked up from germline, CDR1 is SEHNR and CDR2 is FQNEAQ (reference sequence). The V end lost 2 bases, the J end lost 3 bases, and 7 bases lay between the germline ends.

This clonotype came up many times. The rearrangement links TRBV12-3 or TRBV12-4 to TRBJ1-6, with 7 bases that match TRBD1. J was trimmed by 4 bases and V by 10 bases; bases with no gene match: 7. The CDR3 runs 14 residues. The CDR3 nucleotides read TGTGCCACTCGGTCAGGGGGTTATAATTCACCCCTCCACTTT. Translation: CATRSGGYNSPLHF.